The clone carrying this TCR beta chain was seen a handful of times. It was with 60 Vbeta and 13 Jbeta primers that the PCR ran. Some clones are missing from TCRdb's copy, which holds only in-frame ones; the method was immunoSEQ multiplex PCR. The sample has approximately 140,000 clones, around 70% seen once. The sample is drawn from a study of cytomegalovirus exposure and HLA in healthy donors. The source of this sequence is a woman in her sixties in good health and CMV-seropositive. The sequencing sample was made of PBMCs.

CDR3 sequence: CASSLRRQGRNEKLFF. The CDR3 DNA reads as TGTGCCAGCAGCCTCCGGCGACAGGGTCGAAATGAAAAACTGTTTTTT. The rearrangement uses TRBV13 and TRBJ1-4; TRBD1 agrees at 7 bases. V was pared by 5 bases and J by 5 bases, with 11 bases of the junction left unmatched. The CDR3 contains 16 residues. Germline CDR1 PRHDT, CDR2 FYEKMQ (reference sequence).